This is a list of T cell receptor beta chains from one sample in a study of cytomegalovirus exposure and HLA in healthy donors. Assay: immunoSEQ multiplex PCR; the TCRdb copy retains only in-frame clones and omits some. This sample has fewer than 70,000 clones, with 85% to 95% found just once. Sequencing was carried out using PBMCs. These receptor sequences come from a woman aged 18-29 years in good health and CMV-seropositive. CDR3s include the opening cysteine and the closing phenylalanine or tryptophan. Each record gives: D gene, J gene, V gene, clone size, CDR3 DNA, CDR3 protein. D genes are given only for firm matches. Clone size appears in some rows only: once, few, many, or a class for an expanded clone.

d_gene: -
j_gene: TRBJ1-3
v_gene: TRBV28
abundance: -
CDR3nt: TGTGCCAGCAGTTCCCCAGGGTCTCCTGGAAACACCATATATTTT
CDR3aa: CASSSPGSPGNTIYF

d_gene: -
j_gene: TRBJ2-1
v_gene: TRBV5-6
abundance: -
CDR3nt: TGTGCCAGCAGCCCCTTCAACATGAATGAGCAGTTCTTC
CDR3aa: CASSPFNMNEQFF

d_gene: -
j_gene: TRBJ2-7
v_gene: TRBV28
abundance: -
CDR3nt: TGTGCCAGCAGTCCCGGGGTGGGTTACAACTCCTACGAGCAGTACTTC
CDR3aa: CASSPGVGYNSYEQYF

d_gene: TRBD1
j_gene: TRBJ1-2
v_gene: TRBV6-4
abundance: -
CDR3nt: TGTGCCAGCAGCCCCGGGACAGGGGGCCGATATGGCTACACCTTC
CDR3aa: CASSPGTGGRYGYTF

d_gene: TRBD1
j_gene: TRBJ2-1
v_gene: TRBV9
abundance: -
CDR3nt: TGTGCCAGCAGCCCGGACAGGGGCCCGTTCGATGAGCAGTTCTTC
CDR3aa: CASSPDRGPFDEQFF

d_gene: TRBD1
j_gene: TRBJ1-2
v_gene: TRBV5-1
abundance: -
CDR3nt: TGCGCCAGCAGCCACACCCCTTCTGGACAGGACGACGGCTACACCTTC
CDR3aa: CASSHTPSGQDDGYTF

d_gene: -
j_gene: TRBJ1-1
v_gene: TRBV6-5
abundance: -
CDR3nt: TGTGCCAGCAGTTACTCGCGGGGGAACACTGAAGCTTTCTTT
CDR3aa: CASSYSRGNTEAFF

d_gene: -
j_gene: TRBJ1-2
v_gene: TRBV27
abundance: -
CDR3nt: TGTGCCAGCAAGTCCAGGGGTTATGGCTACACCTTC
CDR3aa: CASKSRGYGYTF

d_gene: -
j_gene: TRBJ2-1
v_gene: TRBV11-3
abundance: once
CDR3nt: TGTGCCAGCAGCTCGGAGTGGGGCGATGAGCAGTTCTTC
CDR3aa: CASSSEWGDEQFF

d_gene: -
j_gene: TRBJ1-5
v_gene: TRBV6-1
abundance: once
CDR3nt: TGTGCCAGCAGTGAAGACGCTGAGGCCATGTATAGCAATCAGCCCCAGCATTTT
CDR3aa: CASSEDAEAMYSNQPQHF

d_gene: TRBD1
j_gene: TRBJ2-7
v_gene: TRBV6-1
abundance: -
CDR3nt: TGTGCCAGCAGTGGCTGGGACAGCAGCTCCTACGAGCAGTACTTC
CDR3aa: CASSGWDSSSYEQYF

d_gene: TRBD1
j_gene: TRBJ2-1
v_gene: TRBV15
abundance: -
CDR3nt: TGTGCCACCAGTAAGCAGGGGGCTTACAATGAGCAGTTCTTC
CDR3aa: CATSKQGAYNEQFF

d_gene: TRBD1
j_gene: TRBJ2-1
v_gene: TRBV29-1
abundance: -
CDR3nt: TGCAGCGTGACCCGGGACAGGGGACACAATGAGCAGTTCTTC
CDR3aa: CSVTRDRGHNEQFF

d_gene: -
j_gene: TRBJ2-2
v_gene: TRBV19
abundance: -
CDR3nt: TGTGCCAGTAGTGTCCAACTAGCCGCCGCCGGGGAGCTGTTTTTT
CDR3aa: CASSVQLAAAGELFF

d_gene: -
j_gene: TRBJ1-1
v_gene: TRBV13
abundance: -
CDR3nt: TGTGCCAGCAGCTTAGTTCAGGCCGCTGAAGCTTTCTTT
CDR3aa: CASSLVQAAEAFF